The 29 T cell receptor beta chains presented below share a single source sample, sequenced in a study of identical twins. TCRdb re-called the 5' RACE reads with MiXCR, one entry per CDR3 protein. Here the sample spans some 1,700,000 distinct CDR3 sequences, less than 35% being singletons. What was sequenced was cord blood. The receptors were sampled from a newborn girl in good health.

This clonotype was counted a few times. The chain employs TRBV20-1 and TRBJ2-4, with no clear D. The CDR3 is 14 amino acids. Trimming took 0 bases from V and 5 from J, leaving 11 bases between them. CDR1 is DFQATT and CDR2 is SNEGSKA in the germline V gene (reference sequence). The CDR3 DNA reads as TGCAGTGCTAGAGACCCCTTCCGTCAAAACATTCAGTACTTC. Translated, it gives CSARDPFRQNIQYF.

The chain carries TRBV28 and TRBJ1-4, with a possible D match to TRBD1 (5 bases). The CDR3 spans 14 residues. Germline loops: CDR1 MDHEN, CDR2 SYDVKM. Trimming shortened V by 6 bases and J by 8 bases, and 16 bases separated the two germline ends. The CDR3 spells CASRARTPGEKLFF. CDR3 DNA: TGTGCCAGCAGAGCTAGGACCCCAGGGGAAAAACTGTTTTTT.

Comment on this clonotype: One end of the junction fails to match germline, which may point to a read error. The chain joins TRBV10-1 to TRBJ2-5; D remains ambiguous. The CDR3 has 10 amino acids. CDR1 is WNHNN, CDR2 SYGVQD, per germline (reference sequence). The CDR3 region is CAGSPGTQYF. The CDR3 bases are TGCGCCGGCAGTCCCGGGACCCAGTACTTC.

J is TRBJ2-1 and V is TRBV25-1; 7 nucleotides agree with TRBD2. Per the germline V gene, CDR1 is MGHDK and CDR2 is SYGVNS. The CDR3 length is 14 residues. The trim removed 6 bases at V and 8 bases at J, leaving 10 bases unmatched. CDR3 DNA: TGTGCCAGCAGGTGGGGGGGGATTATGGATGAGCAGTTCTTC. Translation gives CASRWGGIMDEQFF.

This clonotype was recorded a few times. V is TRBV20-1 and J is TRBJ1-1; D might be TRBD1 (5 bases). From germline, CDR1 is DFQATT and CDR2 SNEGSKA (reference sequence). This CDR3 has 14 residues. Trimming left V 3 bases short and J 0 bases short, with 11 bases between. The CDR3 nucleotides read TGCAGTGCTAGGGGGGGTTTCATGAACACTGAAGCTTTCTTT. As protein: CSARGGFMNTEAFF.

The table lists this clonotype with a few counts. The chain has TRBV12-3 or TRBV12-4 and TRBJ2-7; a weak D match, TRBD2 (5 bases). Trimming removed 0 bases from V and 5 bases from J, with 11 bases in between. The CDR3 is made up of 14 amino acids. The CDR3 sequence is CASSLAELVDEQYF. The CDR3 bases are TGTGCCAGCAGTTTAGCGGAACTAGTTGACGAGCAGTACTTC.

This clonotype appeared a single time. The V call is TRBV7-9, the J call TRBJ1-4, with 8 nucleotides matching TRBD1. The CDR3 is made up of 14 amino acids. J was trimmed by 8 bases and V by 3 bases; bases with no gene match: 5. Germline V gene sequence: CDR1 SEHNR, CDR2 FQNEAQ (reference sequence). The CDR3: CASSFGRGQEKLFF. Here the CDR3 DNA reads TGTGCCAGCAGCTTTGGCAGGGGGCAGGAAAAACTGTTTTTT.

This clonotype was recorded at least ten times. The genes are TRBV27 and TRBJ1-6, with 8 bases fitting TRBD1. This CDR3 comprises 12 residues. Germline V gene data show CDR1 as MNHEY and CDR2 as SMNVEV (reference sequence). Germline trimming cut 4 bases from V and 10 bases from J; bases unmatched to any gene: 0. CDR3 nucleotide sequence: TGTGCCAGCAGTTCAGGGGGCTCACCCCTCCACTTT. It yields the protein CASSSGGSPLHF.

About this clonotype: One end of the junction does not line up with germline, which may come from a read error. The V and J genes are TRBV27 and TRBJ2-1; TRBD2 is a possible D gene (7 bases). The germline V gene has CDR1 MNHEY and CDR2 SMNVEV (reference sequence). The length of the CDR3 is 15 residues. This chain's CDR3 is CASSFAGASCNEQFF. For the CDR3, the DNA is TGTGCCAGCAGTTTTGCGGGGGCTTCCTGCAATGAGCAGTTCTTC.

This clonotype was counted between two and nine times. The chain employs TRBV3-1 and TRBJ2-5; TRBD2 agrees at 14 bases. The tail of the sequence fits TRBJ2-7 better, so the J call may be wrong. The CDR3 extends over 17 amino acids. The V gene's germline CDR1 is LGHDT and CDR2 YNNKEL (reference sequence). The CDR3 region has the DNA TGTGCCAGCAGCCAGCCCGGACTAGCGGGGGGACGATACGAGCAGTACTTC. Translation gives CASSQPGLAGGRYEQYF.

V and J are TRBV6-1 and TRBJ2-1, with 12 bases fitting TRBD2. The CDR3 contains 15 residues. Trimming at V came to 8 bases and at J to 5 bases, leaving 7 bases not matched to a gene. Germline lookup yields CDR1 MNHNS and CDR2 SASEGT. The CDR3 nucleotides read TGTGCCAGCTCCAGACTAGCGGGGGCCCACAATGAGCAGTTCTTC. It codes for CASSRLAGAHNEQFF.

This clonotype was seen only a few times. V gene TRBV29-1 combines with J gene TRBJ2-5; D may be TRBD1 or TRBD2 (6 bases each). CDR1 and CDR2 from the germline V gene are SQVTM and ANQGSEA. The CDR3 extends over 12 amino acids. Trimming took off 4 bases at V and 5 bases at J, with 11 bases between the two ends. The CDR3 region has the DNA TGCAGCGTTGGACGAGGGGGGGAGACCCAGTACTTC. Protein sequence: CSVGRGGETQYF. Supplemented by reference TRBV29-1 and TRBJ2-5, the full variable domain reads SAVISQKPSRDICQRGTSLTIQCQVDSQVTMMFWYRQQPGQSLTLIATANQGSEATYESGFVIDKFPISRPNLTFSTLTVSNMSPEDSSIYLCSVGRGGETQYFGPGTRLLVL.

On this clonotype itself: Just one base apart from a much larger clone, this may be a read error. The chain recombines TRBV29-1 with TRBJ1-2; D not resolved. Germline V gene sequence: CDR1 SQVTM, CDR2 ANQGSEA. The CDR3 length is 16 residues. Trimming removed 4 bases at V and 2 bases at J, with 20 bases between. DNA for the CDR3: TGCAGCGTTGTCGGGCAGGTCACTCCAAGGAACTATGGCTACACCTTC. Translating gives CSVVGQVTPRNYGYTF.

The chain is built from TRBV7-9 and TRBJ1-1, with 7 bases lining up with TRBD1. This CDR3 region has 17 residues. Germline values: CDR1 SEHNR, CDR2 FQNEAQ (reference sequence). V was pared by 2 bases and J by 4 bases, with 13 bases of the junction left unmatched. CDR3 bases: TGTGCCAGCAGCTTACAAGTTAACCGGGACAGTCGCACTGAAGCTTTCTTT. This gives the protein CASSLQVNRDSRTEAFF.

The CDR3 reads CASSQVSGGAEHSYNEQFF. The DNA for the CDR3 is TGTGCCAGCAGCCAAGTTAGCGGGGGGGCGGAACACTCCTACAATGAGCAGTTCTTC. The chain employs TRBV4-2 and TRBJ2-1; TRBD2 matches 11 bases. The CDR3 consists of 19 residues. Per the germline V gene, CDR1 is LGHNA and CDR2 is YNFKEQ. With 1 base clipped from V and 0 bases from J, the junction kept 8 bases outside the gene matches.

The chain combines TRBV7-2 with TRBJ2-3; D is possibly TRBD2 (6 bases). The CDR3 is 14 residues long. Deletions cut 3 bases from V and 4 bases from J, with 11 bases between. Germline V gene data show CDR1 as SGHTA and CDR2 as FQGNSA. The CDR3 nucleotides are TGTGCCAGCAGCTTGTCGGGAGTTGCAGATACGCAGTATTTT. It translates to CASSLSGVADTQYF.

This clonotype turned up a few times. V usage is TRBV20-1 and J usage is TRBJ2-7, with D perhaps given as TRBD1 or TRBD2 (6 bases each). Trimming removed 3 bases at V and 4 bases at J, with 16 bases between. Germline V gene lookup returns CDR1 DFQATT and CDR2 SNEGSKA (reference sequence). The CDR3 is 14 amino acids. CDR3 nucleotide sequence: TGCAGTGCTAGGGGGGGCCCTCCTATTTACGAGCAGTACTTC. It codes for CSARGGPPIYEQYF.

This clonotype was seen at least ten times. The gene calls are TRBV28 and TRBJ2-4; maybe TRBD2 (5 bases). The germline V gene has CDR1 MDHEN and CDR2 SYDVKM. The ends were cut back, 2 bases at V and 5 bases at J, with 7 bases in the middle. The CDR3 runs 13 residues. CDR3 sequence (DNA): TGTGCCAGCAGTTTAGGACTCCAAAACATTCAGTACTTC. It encodes CASSLGLQNIQYF.

This clonotype showed up just once. The V and J genes are TRBV7-2 and TRBJ1-1; weak D call: TRBD1 (5 bases). The ends were cut back, 3 bases at V and 0 bases at J, with 17 bases in the middle. The CDR3 has 17 residues. Germline values: CDR1 SGHTA, CDR2 FQGNSA. The DNA of the CDR3 is TGTGCCAGCAGCTTCATATACTGGGGGGAGATGAACACTGAAGCTTTCTTT. It encodes CASSFIYWGEMNTEAFF.

This clonotype was counted between two and nine times. The chain carries TRBV24-1 and TRBJ2-1, with a tentative D call TRBD2 (7 bases). The CDR3 is 16 amino acids. Germline CDR1 reads KGHDR; CDR2 reads SFDVKD. V was cut by 3 bases and J by 5 bases, with 16 bases left in between. CDR3 loop: CATSDNMAGAHNEQFF. The DNA of the CDR3 is TGTGCCACCAGTGATAATATGGCGGGGGCCCACAATGAGCAGTTCTTC.

The chain employs TRBV6-1 and TRBJ2-4, with 10 nucleotides matching TRBD2. With V trimmed by 6 bases and J by 0 bases, 17 bases remained unmatched. CDR1 and CDR2 from the germline V gene are MNHNS and SASEGT. The CDR3 spans 20 residues. Here the CDR3 DNA reads TGTGCCAGCAGCCTGACTCCTAGCGGGGGCCTCTCCCTAGCCAAAAACATTCAGTACTTC. It codes for CASSLTPSGGLSLAKNIQYF.

This sequence joins TRBV20-1 and TRBJ2-4, with a weak D call TRBD1 (7 bases). CDR1 DFQATT and CDR2 SNEGSKA come from the germline V gene (reference sequence). The CDR3 sequence is 16 residues long. The ends were cut back, 0 bases at V and 1 base at J, with 13 bases in the middle. CDR3 nucleotide sequence: TGCAGTGCTAGAGATACACAGGGGAGGGCCAAAAACATTCAGTACTTC. The encoded protein is CSARDTQGRAKNIQYF.

This clonotype appeared a few times. CDR3 coding DNA: TGTGCCAGCATTAGGGAAGACTACGAGCAGTACTTC. Translation gives CASIREDYEQYF. V and J are TRBV2 and TRBJ2-7; D call uncertain. The CDR3 is made up of 12 amino acids. Germline V gene sequence: CDR1 SNHLY, CDR2 FYNNEI. V lost 7 bases, J lost 3 bases, and 10 bases lay in between.

This chain connects TRBV24-1 to TRBJ2-1; no firm D call. The CDR3 loop spans 13 amino acids. The ends were cut back, 0 bases at V and 10 bases at J, with 9 bases in the middle. Germline V CDR1 and CDR2: KGHDR, SFDVKD. The CDR3 sequence is CATSDLAGGEQFF. CDR3 coding DNA: TGTGCCACCAGTGATTTGGCTGGCGGAGAGCAGTTCTTC.

J is TRBJ2-1 and V is TRBV5-1, with 7 bases aligning to TRBD2. The CDR3 covers 16 residues. Germline V gene lookup returns CDR1 SGHRS and CDR2 YFSETQ. V lost 4 bases to trimming and J lost 0 bases; unmatched junction nucleotides: 7. CDR3 DNA sequence: TGCGCCAGCAGCCCTAGCGGTTCGAACTCCTACAATGAGCAGTTCTTC. It translates to CASSPSGSNSYNEQFF.

This clonotype was observed at least ten times. V gene TRBV28 combines with J gene TRBJ1-2, with D unclear. From germline, CDR1 is MDHEN and CDR2 SYDVKM. The CDR3 totals 12 residues. V dropped 3 bases and J dropped 5 bases, with 7 bases sitting between them. The CDR3: CASSFKPYGYTF. CDR3 in DNA: TGTGCCAGCAGTTTCAAGCCTTATGGCTACACCTTC.

The V and J genes are TRBV13 and TRBJ2-7; 13 bases agree with TRBD2. The J call is uncertain, as TRBJ2-4 better fits the DNA end. Germline-derived CDR1 and CDR2 are PRHDT and FYEKMQ (reference sequence). The CDR3 sequence is 18 residues long. Written as DNA, the CDR3 is TGTGCCAGCAGCTTGGGACTAGCGGGGACACAAAGAAAAAACATTCAGTACTTC. This sequence encodes CASSLGLAGTQRKNIQYF.

Concerning this clonotype itself: The junction shows a germline mismatch at one end, possibly a read error. The rearrangement uses TRBV12-3 or TRBV12-4 and TRBJ2-1, with 9 positions matching TRBD1. The CDR3 length is 14 residues. The CDR3 DNA follows: TGTGCCAGCAGTTTGGGACAGGGAACCTACGAGCAGGACTTC. It codes for CASSLGQGTYEQDF.

Concerning this clonotype: A much bigger clone sits one base away, suggesting this may be a read error. The chain couples TRBV6-2 or TRBV6-3 to TRBJ2-7; 8 positions agree with TRBD2. Germline assignment: CDR1 MNHEY and CDR2 SVGEGT. The V and J ends lost 7 bases and 7 bases, in that order; junction bases with no gene match: 15. The CDR3 sequence is 15 residues long. The CDR3: CASISDSGNMNEQYF. DNA for the CDR3: TGTGCCAGCATTTCTGATAGCGGGAATATGAATGAGCAGTACTTC.